The TCR beta chain described here comes from a study of blood T cell repertoires in COVID-19. Study context: T cells, B-cell-depleted T cells, or PBMCs provided the cDNA or gDNA that served as material.

Recruits, aged roughly 18 to 100 years, lived in 20 to 30 US areas. Symptom resolution, clearance, or two negative PCRs marked donors in Cohort 3 as recovered. Authors' data handling: Scientists estimated how many nucleated cells there were by amplifying reference gene primers. Clones were read by immunoSEQ multiplex PCR, and TCRdb kept only the in-frame ones, dropping some. The DNA gave D and trimming, while V, J and clone size come from that table. This sample has roughly 330,000 clones; around 87% occur once, and the top ten carry about 5%. Sequencing was performed on PBMCs or T cells enriched from blood (not recorded which). This clonotype was obtained from a woman aged 30 to 39 who had recovered from COVID-19.

Here the CDR3 reads CASSQYSDRGGISGYTF. In DNA form, the CDR3 reads TGTGCCAGCAGCCAATATAGTGACCGGGGAGGTATTTCTGGCTACACCTTC. The V gene is TRBV3-1 (or the pseudogene TRBV3-2), the J gene TRBJ1-2, with D hard to call. The germline gives CDR1 LGHDT, CDR2 YNNKEL (reference sequence). With 2 bases removed from V and 7 bases from J, the gap between germline ends came to 23 bases. The CDR3 covers 17 residues.